These 28 T cell receptor beta chains share one sample of origin, sequenced in a study of CD8 T cells in Susac syndrome. RNA, at roughly 0.45 to 1 ug, was reverse transcribed with random hexamers. One entry per CDR3 protein, called by TCRdb with MiXCR from the immunoSEQ multiplex PCR reads. The table has about 300,000 distinct CDR3 sequences, just over 90% seen once. The material sequenced was CD4+ T cells from PBMCs. The receptors were gathered from a human donor with multiple sclerosis.

This rearrangement joins TRBV20-1 to TRBJ2-5; 7 bases are shared with TRBD2. The CDR3 consists of 18 residues. Unmatched junction bases numbered 16, after V lost 2 bases and J lost 1 base. CDR1 is DFQATT and CDR2 is SNEGSKA in the germline V gene (reference sequence). DNA for the CDR3: TGCAGTGCTAGAAGTCCCGGGTCGAGTAGCGGGCCCCAAGAGACCCAGTACTTC. As protein: CSARSPGSSSGPQETQYF.

J is TRBJ1-1 and V is TRBV12-3 or TRBV12-4, with 7 nucleotides matching TRBD1. The length of the CDR3 is 12 residues. The junction had 8 bases not matched to a gene; V was cut back by 5 bases and J by 11 bases. The CDR3 loop reads CASSRGQVGAFF. Here the CDR3 DNA reads TGTGCCAGCAGTCGCGGACAGGTTGGGGCTTTCTTT.

The J gene is TRBJ2-3, the V gene TRBV11-2, with a possible D match to TRBD2 (6 bases). Trimming shortened V by 8 bases and J by 4 bases, and 10 bases separated the two germline ends. This CDR3 is built from 12 residues. The germline V gene encodes CDR1 SGHAT and CDR2 FQNNGV. The CDR3: CASRRDPDTQYF. The CDR3 DNA is TGTGCCAGCCGGAGGGACCCAGATACGCAGTATTTT.

This chain joins TRBV20-1 and TRBJ1-2; TRBD1 aligns across 8 bases. Trimming took 3 bases from V and 7 from J; bases not matched to a gene: 10. The germline gives CDR1 DFQATT, CDR2 SNEGSKA (reference sequence). CDR3 length: 14 residues. This chain's CDR3 is CSASTGGPFFGYTF. CDR3 nucleotide sequence: TGCAGTGCTAGTACAGGGGGGCCGTTTTTTGGCTACACCTTC.

The V gene is TRBV6-1, the J gene TRBJ2-7; TRBD1 matches 8 bases. CDR3 length: 14 amino acids. V gave up 2 bases and J gave up 2 bases; unmatched junction bases: 2. CDR1 is MNHNS, CDR2 SASEGT, per germline. CDR3 residues: CASSEMGQAYEQYF. The CDR3 DNA reads as TGTGCCAGCAGTGAAATGGGACAGGCCTACGAGCAGTACTTC.

V is TRBV10-3 and J is TRBJ2-3, with 7 bases that match TRBD1. In germline, CDR1 is ENHRY, CDR2 SYGVKD. This CDR3 is built from 16 residues. Unmatched junction bases numbered 9, after V lost 4 bases and J lost 2 bases. The CDR3, as DNA: TGTGCCATCAGTGCATCCGGGACAGCGTACACAGATACGCAGTATTTT. Protein product: CAISASGTAYTDTQYF.

The chain is built from TRBV5-1 and TRBJ2-1; TRBD1 agrees at 11 bases. Germline V gene lookup returns CDR1 SGHRS and CDR2 YFSETQ. The CDR3 is made up of 16 amino acids. V was pared by 4 bases and J by 4 bases, with 7 bases of the junction left unmatched. CDR3 in amino acids: CASSGGDRGGYNEQFF. For the CDR3, the DNA is TGCGCCAGCAGCGGAGGGGACAGGGGGGGATACAATGAGCAGTTCTTC.

The chain uses TRBV7-2 and TRBJ2-5; 9 nucleotides match TRBD1. V was pared by 3 bases and J by 5 bases, with 7 bases of the junction left unmatched. This CDR3 has 15 amino acids. The V gene's germline CDR1 is SGHTA and CDR2 FQGNSA. CDR3 protein: CASSFLQGARETQYF. The DNA of the CDR3 is TGTGCCAGCAGCTTTCTACAGGGGGCGAGGGAGACCCAGTACTTC. The entire variable domain, with the rest obtained from reference TRBV7-2 and TRBJ2-5, is as follows: GAGVSQSPSNKVTEKGKDVELRCDPISGHTALYWYRQSLGQGLEFLIYFQGNSAPDKSGLPSDRFSAERTGGSVSTLTIQRTQQEDSAVYLCASSFLQGARETQYFGPGTRLLVL.

The genes are TRBV20-1 and TRBJ1-2; D is ambiguous. V lost 0 bases to trimming and J lost 6 bases, with 8 bases between them. This CDR3 has 12 amino acids. Germline CDR1 reads DFQATT; CDR2 reads SNEGSKA (reference sequence). The CDR3 bases are TGCAGTGCTAGAGATGGCAAGGATGGCTACACCTTC. This translates into CSARDGKDGYTF.

This chain links TRBV28 with TRBJ1-6; 7 bases line up with TRBD1. V trimming: 3 bases; J trimming: 7 bases; junction bases outside the gene matches: 3. The length of the CDR3 is 14 residues. Per germline, CDR1 MDHEN and CDR2 SYDVKM. The CDR3 region has the DNA TGTGCCAGCAGTTTCCCAGGGGGGAATTCACCCCTCCACTTT. Residues: CASSFPGGNSPLHF.

This chain joins TRBV20-1 and TRBJ1-1; D is uncertain. Between the trimmed V and J ends, which lost 4 bases and 4 bases, there was a span of 7 bases. The CDR3 length is 11 residues. Germline V gene lookup returns CDR1 DFQATT and CDR2 SNEGSKA (reference sequence). CDR3 DNA: TGCAGTGCTATGGAGAGCACTGAAGCTTTCTTT. This sequence encodes CSAMESTEAFF.

The V gene is TRBV12-3 or TRBV12-4, the J gene TRBJ2-3, with D possibly TRBD2 on 6 matching bases. This CDR3 has 15 amino acids. The V gene lost 4 bases and the J gene lost 4 bases, with 15 bases spanning the gap. The CDR3 sequence: CASSSRGTPSDTQYF. Written as DNA, the CDR3 is TGTGCCAGCAGTTCCCGCGGGACCCCCTCAGATACGCAGTATTTT.

The chain recombines TRBV29-1 with TRBJ2-2; no clear D gene. The germline gives CDR1 SQVTM, CDR2 ANQGSEA. The CDR3 sequence is 11 residues long. Trimming took 7 bases from V and 2 from J, leaving 5 bases between them. The CDR3 coding sequence is TGCAGCGGACGAAACACCGGGGAGCTGTTTTTT. Its translation is CSGRNTGELFF.

The chain couples TRBV20-1 to TRBJ1-4; D ambiguous. This CDR3 spans 13 amino acids. Looked up from germline, CDR1 is DFQATT and CDR2 is SNEGSKA (reference sequence). V was clipped by 6 bases and J by 1 base, with 9 bases between them. In DNA, the CDR3 is TGCAGTGCAAATGGTCGAACTAATGAAAAACTGTTTTTT. This codes for CSANGRTNEKLFF.

This CDR3 is CASSQLRPRRPSAGYEQYF. For the CDR3, the DNA is TGCGCCAGCAGTCAATTACGACCTAGGCGGCCCTCAGCGGGGTACGAGCAGTACTTC. This chain connects TRBV23-1 to TRBJ2-7; 7 bases align to TRBD2. TRBV23-1 qualifies as an ORF whose function is uncertain. The V segment lost 1 base and the J segment 4 bases; nucleotides outside the gene matches: 19. The CDR3 has 19 amino acids.

V gene TRBV5-6 combines with J gene TRBJ1-1; 7 bases are shared with TRBD1. The germline V gene has CDR1 SGHDT and CDR2 YYEEEE. Trimming cost V 5 bases and J 5 bases; bases outside gene matches: 12. This CDR3 has 15 residues. The CDR3 DNA reads TGTGCCAGCAGGGATACAGGGGTCGGGTGGACTGAAGCTTTCTTT. Its protein is CASRDTGVGWTEAFF.

V gene TRBV2 combines with J gene TRBJ2-1, with 7 bases matching TRBD2. This CDR3 comprises 12 residues. CDR1 and CDR2 (germline): SNHLY, FYNNEI. J gave up 16 bases and V 6 bases, and 12 bases lay outside the gene matches. The CDR3 DNA reads as TGTGCCAGCAGGGTCCTTGGCGGGAGTGGTTTCTTC. Translation gives CASRVLGGSGFF.

V and J are TRBV7-9 and TRBJ2-7, with TRBD2 matching over 10 bases. V was clipped by 3 bases and J by 4 bases; unmatched bases: 3. The germline V gene encodes CDR1 SEHNR and CDR2 FQNEAQ (reference sequence). The CDR3 loop spans 14 amino acids. The CDR3 region is CASSFGTSAYEQYF. In DNA, the CDR3 is TGTGCCAGCAGCTTCGGGACTAGCGCTTACGAGCAGTACTTC.

The rearrangement uses TRBV7-2 and TRBJ1-1; D remains ambiguous. This CDR3 contains 15 residues. CDR1 SGHTA and CDR2 FQGNSA come from the germline V gene. V shed 4 bases and J shed 1 base, with 13 bases lying between them. The CDR3 is CASSYSSHGNTEAFF. Here the CDR3 DNA reads TGTGCCAGCAGCTATAGTTCACACGGGAACACTGAAGCTTTCTTT.

To note about this clonotype: An end of the junction differs from the germline gene, which may be a read error. The chain joins TRBV7-7 to TRBJ2-7; D remains unclear. Germline V gene data show CDR1 as SSHAT and CDR2 as FNYEAQ (reference sequence). The CDR3 is 13 amino acids. DNA for the CDR3: TGTGCTAGCAGCTTAGAAAGAGCCCACGAGCAGTACTTC. Translating gives CASSLERAHEQYF.

V usage is TRBV11-2 and J usage is TRBJ2-2; D not resolved. Germline V CDR1 and CDR2: SGHAT, FQNNGV. Trimming took off 8 bases at V and 4 bases at J, with 14 bases between the two ends. CDR3 length: 14 residues. The CDR3 reads CASEPKRLTGELFF. CDR3 coding DNA: TGTGCCAGCGAACCCAAGAGGCTCACCGGGGAGCTGTTTTTT.

V usage is TRBV6-1 and J usage is TRBJ2-6, with D possibly being TRBD1 (6 bases). The CDR3 length is 15 residues. The germline CDR1 and CDR2 sequences are MNHNS and SASEGT. Trimming took 5 bases from V and 3 from J, leaving 11 bases between them. The CDR3 coding sequence is TGTGCCAGCAGTCTACAGGGCGGTGGGGCCAACGTCCTGACTTTC. Protein: CASSLQGGGANVLTF.

The chain links TRBV5-1 to TRBJ1-1; no reliable D call. The CDR3 is 13 residues long. Germline V gene data show CDR1 as SGHRS and CDR2 as YFSETQ. The V gene lost 1 base and the J gene lost 4 bases, with 8 bases spanning the gap. The CDR3 DNA follows: TGCGCCAGCAGCTTGACAGCCGCCACTGAAGCTTTCTTT. Residues: CASSLTAATEAFF.

This sequence joins TRBV30 and TRBJ2-1, with D possibly being TRBD2 (6 bases). V lost 1 base and J 3 bases, leaving 13 bases between the germline ends. Germline lookup yields CDR1 GTSNPN and CDR2 SVGIG (reference sequence). The CDR3 runs 15 residues. CDR3 coding DNA: TGTGCCTGGAGTGGTTGGAGGGAGCGCTACAATGAGCAGTTCTTC. Amino acids: CAWSGWRERYNEQFF.

CDR3 sequence: CASSPLSSNEQFF. The CDR3 DNA follows: TGTGCCAGCAGCCCTTTAAGTAGCAATGAGCAGTTCTTC. This rearrangement joins TRBV7-9 to TRBJ2-1; D is ambiguous. V was shortened by 5 bases and J by 6 bases, with 11 bases between the two germline ends. The germline V gene encodes CDR1 SEHNR and CDR2 FQNEAQ (reference sequence). The length of the CDR3 is 13 residues.

The chain has TRBV12-3 or TRBV12-4 and TRBJ2-1, with TRBD2 identical over 12 bases. V shed 6 bases, J shed 2 bases, and the junction held 2 bases outside the gene matches. The CDR3 totals 15 residues. The DNA for the CDR3 is TGTGCCAGCAGACCTAGCGGGAGGGCCTACAATGAGCAGTTCTTC. It specifies CASRPSGRAYNEQFF.

V is TRBV19 and J is TRBJ2-5; D might be TRBD2 (7 bases). V lost 6 bases to trimming and J lost 2 bases, with 16 bases between them. The germline CDR1 and CDR2 sequences are LNHDA and SQIVND (reference sequence). CDR3 length: 15 residues. As DNA, the CDR3 is TGTGCCAGTAGAAGAACGGGGGGCACTCAAGAGACCCAGTACTTC. It specifies CASRRTGGTQETQYF.

V gene TRBV2 combines with J gene TRBJ2-2; D might be TRBD2 (5 bases). This CDR3 has 15 residues. V was shortened by 6 bases and J by 1 base, with 12 bases between the two germline ends. CDR1 is SNHLY, CDR2 FYNNEI, per germline. The CDR3 region is CASSASRGNTGELFF. In DNA, the CDR3 is TGTGCCAGCAGCGCTTCTCGGGGGAACACCGGGGAGCTGTTTTTT.